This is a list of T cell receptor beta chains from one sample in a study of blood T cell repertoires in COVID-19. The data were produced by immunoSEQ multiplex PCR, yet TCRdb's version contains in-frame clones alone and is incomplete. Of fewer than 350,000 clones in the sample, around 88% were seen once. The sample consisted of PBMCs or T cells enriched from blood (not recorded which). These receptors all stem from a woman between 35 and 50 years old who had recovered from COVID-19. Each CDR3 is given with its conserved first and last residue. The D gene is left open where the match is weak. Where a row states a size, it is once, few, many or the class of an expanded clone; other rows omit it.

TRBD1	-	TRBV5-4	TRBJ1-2	TGTGCCAGCAGCCTTACGGGGACAGGACTTTATGGCTACACCTTC	CASSLTGTGLYGYTF
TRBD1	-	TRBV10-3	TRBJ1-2	TGTGCCATCTTCCGGGACAGCTTCCACTATGGCTACACCTTC	CAIFRDSFHYGYTF
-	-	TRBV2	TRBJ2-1	TGTGCCAGCAGTTCACGGAGACCTACGGATGAGCAGTTCTTC	CASSSRRPTDEQFF
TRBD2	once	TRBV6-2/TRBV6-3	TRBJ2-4	TGTGCCAGCAGCCTAGCGGGAGCGGGCCAAGGTTGGGACATTCAGTACTTC	CASSLAGAGQGWDIQYF
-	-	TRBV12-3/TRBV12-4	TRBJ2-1	TGTGCCAGCAGTTGGGCCGGATCAGGGGCGCAGTTCTTC	CASSWAGSGAQFF
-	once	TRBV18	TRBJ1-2	TGTGCCAGCTCACCACGAGAGGGTGGCTACACCTTC	CASSPREGGYTF
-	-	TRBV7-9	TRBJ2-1	TGTGCCAGCAGCTTACAGAACAATGAGCAGTTCTTC	CASSLQNNEQFF
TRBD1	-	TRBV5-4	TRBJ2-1	TGTGCCAGCAGCTTTGGACAGGGCCCTTTAGGGAATGAGCAGTTCTTC	CASSFGQGPLGNEQFF
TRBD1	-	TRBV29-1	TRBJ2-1	TGCAGCGTAACCGGGACAGGCTTAGAGGAGCAGTTCTTC	CSVTGTGLEEQFF
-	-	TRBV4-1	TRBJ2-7	TGCGCCAGCAGCCTCCGGGACTCAACCTACGAGCAGTACTTC	CASSLRDSTYEQYF
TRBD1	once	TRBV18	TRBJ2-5	TGTGCCAGCTCTCTGGGACAGGGCCAGACCCAGTACTTC	CASSLGQGQTQYF
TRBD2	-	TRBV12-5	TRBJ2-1	TGTGCTAGCGGGACTAGCTCTTACAATGAGCAGTTCTTC	CASGTSSYNEQFF
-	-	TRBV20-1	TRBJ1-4	TGCAGTGCTAGTCGCCACAGGGCCGCTAATGAAAAACTGTTTTTT	CSASRHRAANEKLFF